This T cell receptor (beta chain) stems from a study of identical twins. There are 18 residues in the CDR3. Germline loops: CDR1 LGHNA, CDR2 YSLEER. Deletions cut 0 bases from V and 4 bases from J, with 21 bases between. TCRdb re-derived calls from the 5' RACE reads in MiXCR, one entry per CDR3 protein. Altogether a few hundred thousand distinct CDR3 sequences are present, just under 10% being singletons, with the ten largest covering roughly 3.2%. A remark on this clonotype: No antigen is known for it.

Study findings and constraints: For out-of-frame alpha sequences shared by twins, low generation probability was in excess.

The same data also went into a second study, on yellow fever vaccine responses in identical twins.

This TCR came from a woman between 18 and 29 years old in good health. V gene TRBV4-3 combines with J gene TRBJ2-5; the D gene is possibly TRBD1 (5 bases). Sequenced: PBMCs. The CDR3: CASSQDPVFRVSAETQYF. CDR3 sequence (DNA): TGCGCCAGCAGCCAAGATCCGGTTTTCAGGGTGTCGGCAGAGACCCAGTACTTC.